The 4 T cell receptor beta chains below come from one sample, sequenced in a study of T cells after yellow fever vaccination. TCRdb called the 5' RACE reads again in MiXCR, with one record for every CDR3 protein. This table holds about 85,000 distinct CDR3 sequences, roughly 15% found once. The sequencing here drew on CD8+ T cells not binding an NS4B(214-222) dextramer, sorted from PBMCs, taken 20 to 25 days after the first yellow fever vaccination. The receptor set was obtained from a man aged 18 to 30 who received the YFV17D yellow fever vaccine.

J is TRBJ2-1 and V is TRBV4-1; D is perhaps TRBD1 or TRBD2 (6 bases each). The CDR3 is 15 amino acids. Trimming removed 4 bases at V and 3 bases at J, with 13 bases between. CDR1 is MGHRA and CDR2 is YSYEKL in the germline V gene. CDR3 DNA sequence: TGCGCCAGCAGCCGGGAGGCAGGGGACTACAATGAGCAGTTCTTC. Translation gives CASSREAGDYNEQFF.

The chain has TRBV7-2 and TRBJ2-2, with D possibly called TRBD1 or TRBD2 (5 bases each). The CDR3 extends over 14 amino acids. V gave up 4 bases and J gave up 4 bases, with 10 bases separating them. Germline values: CDR1 SGHTA, CDR2 FQGNSA. The CDR3 region has the DNA TGTGCCAGCAGCTCTCCGGGGACCACCGGGGAGCTGTTTTTT. It codes for CASSSPGTTGELFF. The whole variable domain, filled in from reference TRBV7-2 and TRBJ2-2, reads GAGVSQSPSNKVTEKGKDVELRCDPISGHTALYWYRQSLGQGLEFLIYFQGNSAPDKSGLPSDRFSAERTGGSVSTLTIQRTQQEDSAVYLCASSSPGTTGELFFGEGSRLTVL.

The V gene is TRBV5-6, the J gene TRBJ2-5, with 7 bases matching TRBD1. The V and J ends lost 3 bases and 5 bases, in that order; junction bases with no gene match: 13. The germline CDR1 and CDR2 sequences are SGHDT and YYEEEE. The CDR3 is made up of 16 amino acids. CDR3 bases: TGTGCCAGCAGCTCAGGGACAGAACCTCCGCCCGAGACCCAGTACTTC. Amino acid sequence: CASSSGTEPPPETQYF.

This clonotype was observed a few times. The rearrangement uses TRBV5-6 and TRBJ1-5, with D tentatively TRBD1 (6 bases). From germline, CDR1 is SGHDT and CDR2 YYEEEE. V lost 4 bases, J lost 4 bases, and 15 bases lay in between. The CDR3 totals 15 residues. CDR3 coding DNA: TGTGCCAGCAGCACCGGGACAAAAAATAATCAGCCCCAGCATTTT. It encodes CASSTGTKNNQPQHF.